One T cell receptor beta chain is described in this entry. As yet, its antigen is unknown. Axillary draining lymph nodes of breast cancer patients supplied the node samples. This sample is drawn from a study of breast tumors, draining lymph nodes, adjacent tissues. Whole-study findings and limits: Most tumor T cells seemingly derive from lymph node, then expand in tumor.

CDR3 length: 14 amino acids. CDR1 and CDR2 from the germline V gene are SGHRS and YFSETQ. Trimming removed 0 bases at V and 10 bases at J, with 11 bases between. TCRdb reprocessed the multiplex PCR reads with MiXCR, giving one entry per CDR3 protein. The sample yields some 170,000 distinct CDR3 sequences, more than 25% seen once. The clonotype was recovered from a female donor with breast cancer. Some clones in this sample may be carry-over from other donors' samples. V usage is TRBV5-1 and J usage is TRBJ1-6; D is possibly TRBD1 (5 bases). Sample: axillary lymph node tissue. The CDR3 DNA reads TGCGCCAGCAGCTTGGAAGGGGAGGGCTCACCCCTCCACTTT. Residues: CASSLEGEGSPLHF.